Detailed here is one TCR beta chain. What it binds is not known. Data came from immunoSEQ multiplex PCR; TCRdb stores just in-frame clones and leaves some out. The repertoire holds about 1.1 million clones, with 70% to 85% as singletons. The CDR3 covers 16 residues. Germline lookup yields CDR1 SGDLS and CDR2 YYNGEE. Losses at the gene ends were 4 bases for V and 6 bases for J; bases not matched to a gene: 8. This sample was included in a study of shared clonotypes between healthy human individuals. Broader study findings: Donor clonotype sharing was expected to depend on sequencing depth.

Material: memory CD4+ T cells from PBMCs. This sample's subset: CD45RA-negative fraction. The TCR sequence derives from a man between 18 and 29 years old in good health. Some clones in this sample may be carry-over from other donors' samples. The rearrangement joins TRBV9 to TRBJ2-3, with 13 bases identical to TRBD2. CDR3 in DNA: TGTGCCAGCAGCCCACGGACTAGCGGGAGCCAGGATACGCAGTATTTT. Translated: CASSPRTSGSQDTQYF.